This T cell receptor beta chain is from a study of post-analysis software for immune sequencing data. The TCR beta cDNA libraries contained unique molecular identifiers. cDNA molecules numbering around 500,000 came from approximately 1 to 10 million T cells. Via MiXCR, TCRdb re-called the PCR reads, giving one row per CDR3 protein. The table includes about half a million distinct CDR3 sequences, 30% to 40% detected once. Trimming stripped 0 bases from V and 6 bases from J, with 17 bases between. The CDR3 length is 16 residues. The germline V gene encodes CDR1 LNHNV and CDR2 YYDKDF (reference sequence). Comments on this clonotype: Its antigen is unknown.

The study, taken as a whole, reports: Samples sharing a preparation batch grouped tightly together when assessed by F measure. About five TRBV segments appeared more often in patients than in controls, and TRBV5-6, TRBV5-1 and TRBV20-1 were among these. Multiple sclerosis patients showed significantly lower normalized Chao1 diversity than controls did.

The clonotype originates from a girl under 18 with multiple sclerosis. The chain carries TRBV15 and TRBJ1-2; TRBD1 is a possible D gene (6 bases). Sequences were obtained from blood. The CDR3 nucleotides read TGTGCCACCAGCAGAGATAATCGACAACAGGGTGATGGCTACACCTTC. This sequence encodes CATSRDNRQQGDGYTF.